This T cell receptor beta chain comes out of a study of cytomegalovirus exposure and HLA in healthy donors. The CDR3 runs 14 residues. Germline CDR1 is MDHEN and CDR2 is SYDVKM. V lost 3 bases and J lost 7; bases outside the gene matches: 1. Study observations and caveats: Of the V segments, some could not be distinguished, including TRBV6-2 and TRBV6-3, and were excluded.

Use of 60 Vbeta and 13 Jbeta primers characterized the PCR. The data were produced by immunoSEQ multiplex PCR, yet TCRdb's version contains in-frame clones alone and is incomplete. The table lists about 70,000 clones, around 70% of them singletons. A word on this clone: Antigen unknown.

The material sequenced was PBMCs. This clonotype was obtained from a human donor in good health. The chain couples TRBV28 to TRBJ2-5, with 14 bases aligning to TRBD2. CDR3 nucleotide sequence: TGTGCCAGCAGTTTGACTAGCGGGAGGGGGACCCAGTACTTC. Its translation: CASSLTSGRGTQYF.